Each of the 26 T cell receptor beta chains below was sequenced from the same sample in a study of shared clonotypes between healthy human individuals. The data were produced by immunoSEQ multiplex PCR, yet TCRdb's version contains in-frame clones alone and is incomplete. The sample carries over 400,000 clones, approximately 94% recorded once. Source material: naive CD4+ T cells sorted from blood. As for subset: CD45RA+ positively selected. Every receptor here comes from a woman aged 30 to 39 in good health.

This rearrangement joins TRBV5-4 to TRBJ2-5; 7 nucleotides line up with TRBD2. The CDR3 contains 13 residues. V gave up 0 bases and J gave up 5 bases; unmatched junction bases: 1. Per germline, CDR1 SGHNT and CDR2 YYREEE (reference sequence). The CDR3 loop is CASSLDGGETQYF. As DNA, the CDR3 is TGTGCCAGCAGCTTGGACGGGGGGGAGACCCAGTACTTC.

The chain combines TRBV5-1 with TRBJ2-3, with 14 bases aligning to TRBD2. From germline, CDR1 is SGHRS and CDR2 YFSETQ. Losses at the gene ends were 0 bases for V and 6 bases for J; bases not matched to a gene: 6. This CDR3 contains 17 residues. CDR3 region: CASSLGLWTSGRDTQYF. The CDR3 DNA is TGCGCCAGCAGCTTGGGTCTCTGGACTAGCGGGAGGGATACGCAGTATTTT.

The rearrangement joins TRBV5-1 to TRBJ1-3; 7 nucleotides align to TRBD1. Germline trimming cut 5 bases from V and 3 bases from J; bases unmatched to any gene: 5. The CDR3 totals 14 residues. Germline CDR1 SGHRS, CDR2 YFSETQ. The CDR3: CASRGGADGNTIYF. CDR3 DNA sequence: TGCGCCAGCAGAGGGGGCGCAGATGGAAACACCATATATTTT. The full variable domain, completed using reference TRBV5-1 and TRBJ1-3, is KAGVTQTPRYLIKTRGQQVTLSCSPISGHRSVSWYQQTPGQGLQFLFEYFSETQRNKGNFPGRFSGRQFSNSRSEMNVSTLELGDSALYLCASRGGADGNTIYFGEGSWLTVV.

The chain combines TRBV13 with TRBJ2-5; 9 bases fit TRBD2. V dropped 4 bases and J dropped 2; count of bases not matched to a gene: 14. Per the germline V gene, CDR1 is PRHDT and CDR2 is FYEKMQ (reference sequence). The CDR3 consists of 18 residues. The CDR3 bases are TGTGCCAGCAGCTCCTCCATCCCGGGACTAGCAGGGCAAGAGACCCAGTACTTC. Its translation: CASSSSIPGLAGQETQYF.

This clone was seen a single time. The chain couples TRBV28 to TRBJ1-2; D uncertain. The CDR3 spans 13 residues. V lost 8 bases and J 0 bases, leaving 10 bases between the germline ends. The germline CDR1 and CDR2 sequences are MDHEN and SYDVKM. CDR3 coding DNA: TGTGCCAGCCAAATCCCAGCTAACTATGGCTACACCTTC. Its translation is CASQIPANYGYTF.

This chain joins TRBV4-1 and TRBJ2-2; D unresolved. The V end lost 1 base, the J end lost 4 bases, and 19 bases lay between the germline ends. The CDR3 has 18 amino acids. Germline V lookup: CDR1 MGHRA, CDR2 YSYEKL. CDR3 residues: CASSQGPSLVIVTGELFF. Written as DNA, the CDR3 is TGCGCCAGCAGCCAAGGTCCGTCCCTGGTCATTGTCACCGGGGAGCTGTTTTTT.

V is TRBV7-9 and J is TRBJ2-2, with unresolved D. CDR3 length: 14 amino acids. Germline lookup yields CDR1 SEHNR and CDR2 FQNEAQ (reference sequence). Between the trimmed V and J ends, which lost 5 bases and 5 bases, there was a span of 12 bases. CDR3 sequence: CASSPVVGTGELFF. CDR3 in DNA: TGTGCCAGCAGCCCGGTGGTTGGGACCGGGGAGCTGTTTTTT.

The chain combines TRBV7-5 with TRBJ2-5; the D segment call TRBD1 is taken from the table without a DNA check. TRBV7-5 is labeled a pseudogene. The length of the CDR3 is 14 residues. In DNA, the CDR3 is TGTGTCAGAAGCCCCGACAGGGCGGAAGAGACCCAGTACTTC. Translated, it gives CVRSPDRAEETQYF.

The chain recombines TRBV2 with TRBJ2-3, with TRBD2 identical over 10 bases. V lost 4 bases to trimming and J lost 11 bases; unmatched junction nucleotides: 3. The germline V gene has CDR1 SNHLY and CDR2 FYNNEI. There are 12 residues in the CDR3. The chain's CDR3 is CASSVLAGGQYF. Written as DNA, the CDR3 is TGTGCCAGCAGTGTGTTAGCGGGAGGGCAGTATTTT. Using reference TRBV2 and TRBJ2-3 for the parts outside the CDR3, the full variable domain is EPEVTQTPSHQVTQMGQEVILRCVPISNHLYFYWYRQILGQKVEFLVSFYNNEISEKSEIFDDQFSVERPDGSNFTLKIRSTKLEDSAMYFCASSVLAGGQYFGPGTRLTVL.

The J gene is TRBJ1-2, the V gene TRBV5-1, with 7 bases fitting TRBD1. CDR3 length equals 14 residues. Germline CDR1 and CDR2: SGHRS and YFSETQ. The V gene end was trimmed by 4 bases and the J gene end by 4 bases; junction bases not matched to a gene: 7. CDR3 nucleotides: TGCGCCAGCAGCCCTCCGGGACAGCTCTATGGCTACACCTTC. It codes for CASSPPGQLYGYTF.

The chain recombines TRBV7-2 with TRBJ2-1, with D possibly being TRBD2 (6 bases). The CDR3 is 15 amino acids. With 5 bases removed from V and 6 bases from J, the gap between germline ends came to 17 bases. Per the germline V gene, CDR1 is SGHTA and CDR2 is FQGNSA. The CDR3 loop is CASSPRGGGANEQFF. DNA for the CDR3: TGTGCCAGCAGCCCTCGGGGTGGAGGGGCCAATGAGCAGTTCTTC.

The V gene is TRBV11-3, the J gene TRBJ2-7; D remains unclear. CDR1 SGHNT and CDR2 YENEEA come from the germline V gene. The V and J ends lost 4 bases and 7 bases respectively, with 11 bases between them. The CDR3 has 12 amino acids. DNA of the CDR3: TGTGCCAGCAGCTCGGCCTTCTATGAGCAGTACTTC. Amino acids: CASSSAFYEQYF.

This clone was seen once. CDR3 residues: CASSASVRENEREFF. Here the CDR3 DNA reads TGTGCCAGCAGTGCCTCCGTGCGGGAGAACGAGAGGGAGTTCTTC. The chain is built from TRBV6-1 and TRBJ2-1; 7 nucleotides agree with TRBD2. The CDR3 extends over 15 amino acids. V was clipped by 4 bases and J by 14 bases; unmatched bases: 17. Per the germline V gene, CDR1 is MNHNS and CDR2 is SASEGT.

The chain combines TRBV18 with TRBJ2-7; no clear D. From germline, CDR1 is KGHSH and CDR2 LQKENI. This CDR3 is 14 amino acids long. Trimming cost V 3 bases and J 2 bases, with 11 bases left between them. The CDR3 loop reads CASSPFTKTYEQYF. DNA for the CDR3: TGTGCCAGCTCACCTTTCACAAAAACCTACGAGCAGTACTTC.

This chain connects TRBV6-1 to TRBJ2-7, with TRBD1 matching 8 bases. Trimming removed 1 base from V and 2 bases from J; junction bases left unmatched: 4. Germline lookup yields CDR1 MNHNS and CDR2 SASEGT. This CDR3 contains 15 residues. DNA of the CDR3: TGTGCCAGCAGTGAAGGGAGGACAGGGACCTACGAGCAGTACTTC. Translated, it gives CASSEGRTGTYEQYF.

This clone occurred a few times. For the CDR3, the DNA is TGTGCCAGCAGCTTAGCCCCAACACGCCTCAGCACAGATACGCAGTATTTT. Translating it yields CASSLAPTRLSTDTQYF. V gene TRBV7-8 combines with J gene TRBJ2-3, with D unresolved. CDR3 length: 17 residues. Trimming took off 0 bases at V and 0 bases at J, with 13 bases between the two ends. Germline CDR1 and CDR2: SGHVS and FQNEAQ.

The chain is built from TRBV6-4 and TRBJ2-1, with TRBD1 matching 9 bases. CDR1 is MRHNA and CDR2 is SNTAGT in the germline V gene. The ends lost 3 bases at V and 6 bases at J; junction bases unmatched: 3. This CDR3 is 14 amino acids long. DNA for the CDR3: TGTGCCAGCAGTGATCCGGACAGGGGCAATGAGCAGTTCTTC. It specifies CASSDPDRGNEQFF.

The rearrangement uses TRBV28 and TRBJ2-6; D may match TRBD1 or TRBD2 (5 bases each). The CDR3 spans 16 residues. Deletions cut 7 bases from V and 0 bases from J, with 13 bases between. Germline CDR1 reads MDHEN; CDR2 reads SYDVKM. The chain's CDR3 is CASTPGPRSGANVLTF. CDR3 coding DNA: TGTGCCAGCACCCCGGGACCACGCTCTGGGGCCAACGTCCTGACTTTC.

The J gene is TRBJ2-1, the V gene TRBV29-1; no firm D call. The V and J ends lost 5 bases and 8 bases respectively, with 16 bases between them. The CDR3 is 13 residues long. Germline V gives CDR1 SQVTM, CDR2 ANQGSEA. CDR3 residues: CSVIAGDLDEQFF. For the CDR3, the DNA is TGCAGCGTTATTGCTGGCGATTTGGATGAGCAGTTCTTC.

The rearrangement links TRBV19 to TRBJ2-2; D gene unclear. The CDR3 loop spans 14 amino acids. Germline loops: CDR1 LNHDA, CDR2 SQIVND (reference sequence). The germline V and J ends were trimmed by 4 bases and 1 base, with 7 bases remaining between them. CDR3 in amino acids: CASSRVKNTGELFF. For the CDR3, the DNA is TGTGCCAGTAGTAGGGTCAAGAACACCGGGGAGCTGTTTTTT.

This clone was seen a single time. The chain uses TRBV9 and TRBJ2-1; 8 bases fit TRBD2. In germline, CDR1 is SGDLS, CDR2 YYNGEE. The CDR3 extends over 17 amino acids. V lost 0 bases, J lost 4 bases, and 9 bases stayed unmatched. CDR3 nucleotide sequence: TGTGCCAGCAGCGTAGGAGGCAGTACTAGCGGTTACAATGAGCAGTTCTTC. This encodes CASSVGGSTSGYNEQFF.

V and J are TRBV27 and TRBJ2-3; D gene uncertain. V shed 6 bases and J shed 1 base, with 14 bases lying between them. The CDR3 is 15 residues long. From germline, CDR1 is MNHEY and CDR2 SMNVEV (reference sequence). DNA for the CDR3: TGTGCCAGCAGCCGCTGGATGTCCCGCACAGATACGCAGTATTTT. Translated, it gives CASSRWMSRTDTQYF.

This chain joins TRBV29-1 and TRBJ2-1, with TRBD2 as a possible D gene (5 bases). The CDR3 has 13 amino acids. Germline V lookup: CDR1 SQVTM, CDR2 ANQGSEA. The V end lost 4 bases, the J end lost 0 bases, and 7 bases lay between the germline ends. DNA of the CDR3: TGCAGCGTTGGCCTAGCCTCCTACAATGAGCAGTTCTTC. This codes for CSVGLASYNEQFF.

The rearrangement joins TRBV6-4 to TRBJ2-5; 14 positions match TRBD2. CDR3 length: 15 residues. V was pared by 6 bases and J by 7 bases, with 7 bases of the junction left unmatched. Germline CDR1 is MRHNA and CDR2 is SNTAGT. For the CDR3, the DNA is TGTGCCAGCAGGGGGGGACTAGCGGGAGACGGGACCCAGTACTTC. Its protein product is CASRGGLAGDGTQYF.

The gene calls are TRBV5-1 and TRBJ1-2; possible D gene TRBD1, 5 bases. The CDR3 consists of 13 residues. Germline loops: CDR1 SGHRS, CDR2 YFSETQ. With 2 bases removed from V and 6 bases from J, the gap between germline ends came to 11 bases. The CDR3, as DNA: TGCGCCAGCAGCTTAGGGGACCGGAATGGCTACACCTTC. Amino acids: CASSLGDRNGYTF.

The rearrangement joins TRBV18 to TRBJ2-5; D uncertain. The V gene's germline CDR1 is KGHSH and CDR2 LQKENI. The CDR3 length is 15 residues. The ends were cut back, 2 bases at V and 0 bases at J, with 10 bases in the middle. The CDR3: CASSPSRNYQETQYF. The CDR3 DNA reads TGTGCCAGCTCACCATCCCGAAACTACCAAGAGACCCAGTACTTC.